This TCR beta chain comes out of a study of response to subunit inactivated influenza vaccine. TCRdb called the RT-PCR reads again in MiXCR, with one record for every CDR3 protein. Seen here are hundreds of thousands of distinct CDR3 sequences, about 15% observed once, and the top ten hold around 6.5%. The ends lost 6 bases at V and 5 bases at J; junction bases unmatched: 9. Germline lookup yields CDR1 DFQATT and CDR2 SNEGSKA (reference sequence). The CDR3 extends over 13 amino acids. V and J are TRBV20-1 and TRBJ2-5; 7 bases align to TRBD1. The receptor was derived from a man aged 50-60 years who received an inactivated influenza vaccine. Sample: PBMCs from blood, taken roughly 15 days before vaccination. The CDR3: CSAGDRKGETQYF. In DNA, the CDR3 is TGCAGTGCCGGGGACAGAAAGGGGGAGACCCAGTACTTC.